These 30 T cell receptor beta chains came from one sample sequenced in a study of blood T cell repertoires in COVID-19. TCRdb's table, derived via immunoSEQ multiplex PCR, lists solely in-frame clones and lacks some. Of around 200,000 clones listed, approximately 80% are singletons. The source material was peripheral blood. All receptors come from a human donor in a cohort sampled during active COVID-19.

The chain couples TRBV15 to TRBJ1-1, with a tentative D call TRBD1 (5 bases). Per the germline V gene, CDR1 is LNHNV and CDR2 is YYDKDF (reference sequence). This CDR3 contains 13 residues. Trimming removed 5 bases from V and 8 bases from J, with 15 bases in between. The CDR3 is CATSRRRGVEAFF. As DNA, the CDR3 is TGTGCCACCAGCCGCCGGAGGGGCGTCGAAGCTTTCTTT.

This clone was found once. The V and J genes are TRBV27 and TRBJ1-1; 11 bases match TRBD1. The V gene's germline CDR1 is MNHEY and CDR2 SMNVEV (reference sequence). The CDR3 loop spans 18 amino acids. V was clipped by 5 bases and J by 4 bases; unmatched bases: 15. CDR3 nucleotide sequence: TGTGCCAGCAGTCCTAAAGGAGGACAGGGGGCGGGTGTCACTGAAGCTTTCTTT. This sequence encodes CASSPKGGQGAGVTEAFF.

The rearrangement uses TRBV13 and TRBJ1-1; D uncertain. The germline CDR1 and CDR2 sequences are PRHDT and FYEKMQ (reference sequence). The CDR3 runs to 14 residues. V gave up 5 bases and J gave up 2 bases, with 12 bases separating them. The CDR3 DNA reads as TGTGCCAGCAGCCCAATCGAGGCTAACACTGAAGCTTTCTTT. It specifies CASSPIEANTEAFF.

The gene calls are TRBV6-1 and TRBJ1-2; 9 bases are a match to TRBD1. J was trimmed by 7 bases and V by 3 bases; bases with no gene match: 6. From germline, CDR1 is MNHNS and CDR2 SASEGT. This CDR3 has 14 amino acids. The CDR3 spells CASSENRGRSGYTF. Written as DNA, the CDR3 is TGTGCCAGCAGTGAGAACAGGGGGCGAAGTGGCTACACCTTC.

CDR3 DNA: TGTGCCAGCAGCCAATATGAACAGCAGTATGGCTACACCTTC. It codes for CASSQYEQQYGYTF. J is TRBJ1-2 and V is TRBV14; D gene ambiguous. V gave up 2 bases and J gave up 5 bases, with 12 bases separating them. This CDR3 is 14 amino acids long. CDR1 and CDR2 (germline): SGHDN, FVKESK.

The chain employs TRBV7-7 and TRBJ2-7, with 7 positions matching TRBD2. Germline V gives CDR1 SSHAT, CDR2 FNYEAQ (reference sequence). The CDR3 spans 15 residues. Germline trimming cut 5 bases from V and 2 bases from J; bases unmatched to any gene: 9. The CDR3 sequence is CASSPGVGGAYEQYF. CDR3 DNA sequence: TGTGCCAGCAGCCCAGGCGTTGGGGGGGCCTACGAGCAGTACTTC.

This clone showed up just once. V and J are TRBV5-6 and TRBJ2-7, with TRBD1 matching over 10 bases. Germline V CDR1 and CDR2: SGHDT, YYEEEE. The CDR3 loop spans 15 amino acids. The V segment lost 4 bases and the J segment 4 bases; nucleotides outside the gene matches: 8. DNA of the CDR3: TGTGCCAGCAGCCGACAGGGGGCCCTAGGATACGAGCAGTACTTC. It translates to CASSRQGALGYEQYF.

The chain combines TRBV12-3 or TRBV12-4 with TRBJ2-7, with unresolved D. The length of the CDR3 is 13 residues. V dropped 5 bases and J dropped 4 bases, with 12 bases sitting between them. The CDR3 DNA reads TGTGCCAGCAGTCTATCAAGAAATTACGAGCAGTACTTC. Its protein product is CASSLSRNYEQYF.

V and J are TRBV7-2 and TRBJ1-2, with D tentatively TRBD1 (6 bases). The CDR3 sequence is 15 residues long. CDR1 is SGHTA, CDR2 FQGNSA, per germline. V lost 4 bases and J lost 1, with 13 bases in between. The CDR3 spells CASSYRTADNYGYTF. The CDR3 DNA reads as TGTGCCAGCAGCTATCGGACAGCGGATAACTATGGCTACACCTTC.

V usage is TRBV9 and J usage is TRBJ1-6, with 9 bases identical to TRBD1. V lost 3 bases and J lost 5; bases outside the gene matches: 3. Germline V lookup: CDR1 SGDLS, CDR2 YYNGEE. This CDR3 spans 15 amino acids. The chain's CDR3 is CASSEQGANNSPLHF. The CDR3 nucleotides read TGTGCCAGCAGCGAACAGGGGGCAAATAATTCACCCCTCCACTTT.

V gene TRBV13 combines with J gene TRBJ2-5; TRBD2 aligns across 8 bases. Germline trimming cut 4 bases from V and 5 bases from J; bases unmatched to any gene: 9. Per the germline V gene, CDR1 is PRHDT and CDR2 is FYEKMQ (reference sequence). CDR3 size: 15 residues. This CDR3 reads CASSSTGGRRETQYF. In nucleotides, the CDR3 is TGTGCCAGCAGCTCGACGGGGGGGAGACGGGAGACCCAGTACTTC.

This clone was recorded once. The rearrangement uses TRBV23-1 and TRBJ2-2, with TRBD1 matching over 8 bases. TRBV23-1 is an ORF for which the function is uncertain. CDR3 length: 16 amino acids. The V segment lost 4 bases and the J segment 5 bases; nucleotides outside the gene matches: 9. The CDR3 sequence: CASSPGQGRGTGELFF. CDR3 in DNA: TGCGCCAGCAGTCCCGGACAGGGTAGGGGGACCGGGGAGCTGTTTTTT.

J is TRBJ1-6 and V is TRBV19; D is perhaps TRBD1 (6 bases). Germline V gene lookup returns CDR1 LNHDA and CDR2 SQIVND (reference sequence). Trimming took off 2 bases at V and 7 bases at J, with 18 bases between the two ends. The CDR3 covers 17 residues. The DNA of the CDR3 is TGTGCCAGTAGTATAAGGAGTCGGGGGGCGAGGAATTCACCCCTCCACTTT. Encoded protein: CASSIRSRGARNSPLHF.

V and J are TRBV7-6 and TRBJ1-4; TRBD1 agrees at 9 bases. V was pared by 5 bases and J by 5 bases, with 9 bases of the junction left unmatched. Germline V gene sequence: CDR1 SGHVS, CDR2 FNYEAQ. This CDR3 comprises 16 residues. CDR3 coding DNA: TGTGCCAGCAGCCCGCCGGGACAGGGTATGAATGAAAAACTGTTTTTT. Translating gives CASSPPGQGMNEKLFF. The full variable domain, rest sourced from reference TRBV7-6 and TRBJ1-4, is GAGVSQSPRYKVTKRGQDVALRCDPISGHVSLYWYRQALGQGPEFLTYFNYEAQQDKSGLPNDRFSAERPEGSISTLTIQRTEQRDSAMYRCASSPPGQGMNEKLFFGSGTQLSVL.

CDR3 nucleotides: TGTGCCAGCAGCACCCGGTTCCGGAACACTGAAGCTTTCTTT. Its protein product is CASSTRFRNTEAFF. The chain employs TRBV11-1 and TRBJ1-1; no clear D. Trimming took off 5 bases at V and 1 base at J, with 11 bases between the two ends. The V gene's germline CDR1 is SGHAT and CDR2 FQDESV (reference sequence). The CDR3 is 14 residues long.

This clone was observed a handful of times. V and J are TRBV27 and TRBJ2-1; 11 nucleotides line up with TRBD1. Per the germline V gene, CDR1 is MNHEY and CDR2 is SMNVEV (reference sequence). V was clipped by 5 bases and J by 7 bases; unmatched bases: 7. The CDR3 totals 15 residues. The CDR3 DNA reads TGTGCCAGCAGTGGGGGACAGGGGGATCGGAATGAGCAGTTCTTC. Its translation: CASSGGQGDRNEQFF.

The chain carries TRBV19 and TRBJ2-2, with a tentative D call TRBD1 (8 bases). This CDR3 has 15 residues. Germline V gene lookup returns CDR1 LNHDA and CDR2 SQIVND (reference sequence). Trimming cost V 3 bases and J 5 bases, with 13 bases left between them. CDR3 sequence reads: CASSMDREGTGELFF. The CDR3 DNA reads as TGTGCCAGTAGTATGGACAGGGAGGGAACCGGGGAGCTGTTTTTT.

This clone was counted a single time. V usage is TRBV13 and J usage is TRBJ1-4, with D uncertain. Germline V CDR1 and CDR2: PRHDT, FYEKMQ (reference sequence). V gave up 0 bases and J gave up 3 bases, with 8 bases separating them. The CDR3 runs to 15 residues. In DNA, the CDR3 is TGTGCCAGCAGCTTAGGCGGTCTTGCTAATGAAAAACTGTTTTTT. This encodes CASSLGGLANEKLFF.

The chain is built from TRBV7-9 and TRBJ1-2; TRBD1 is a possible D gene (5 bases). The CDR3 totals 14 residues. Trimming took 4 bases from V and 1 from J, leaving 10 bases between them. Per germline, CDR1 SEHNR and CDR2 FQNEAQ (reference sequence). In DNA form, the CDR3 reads TGTGCCAGCAGCTACGGGGGGTTTAACTATGGCTACACCTTC. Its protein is CASSYGGFNYGYTF.

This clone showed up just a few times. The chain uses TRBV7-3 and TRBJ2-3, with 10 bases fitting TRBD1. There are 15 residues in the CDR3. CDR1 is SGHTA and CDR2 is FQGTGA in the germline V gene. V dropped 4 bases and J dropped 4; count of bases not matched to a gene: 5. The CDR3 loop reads CASSSGQGFPDTQYF. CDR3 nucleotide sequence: TGTGCCAGCAGCTCGGGACAGGGGTTCCCAGATACGCAGTATTTT.

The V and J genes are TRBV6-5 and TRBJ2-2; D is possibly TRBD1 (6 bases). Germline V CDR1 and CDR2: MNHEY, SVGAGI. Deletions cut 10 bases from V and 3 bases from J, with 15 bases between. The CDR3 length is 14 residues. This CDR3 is CATRQAKDTGELFF. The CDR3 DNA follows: TGTGCCACCCGACAGGCCAAAGACACCGGGGAGCTGTTTTTT.

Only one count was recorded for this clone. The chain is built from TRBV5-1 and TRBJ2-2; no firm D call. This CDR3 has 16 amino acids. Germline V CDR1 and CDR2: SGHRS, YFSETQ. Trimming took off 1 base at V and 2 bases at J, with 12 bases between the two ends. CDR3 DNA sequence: TGCGCCAGCAGCTTGACCGCACTCCTAAACACCGGGGAGCTGTTTTTT. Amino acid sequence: CASSLTALLNTGELFF.

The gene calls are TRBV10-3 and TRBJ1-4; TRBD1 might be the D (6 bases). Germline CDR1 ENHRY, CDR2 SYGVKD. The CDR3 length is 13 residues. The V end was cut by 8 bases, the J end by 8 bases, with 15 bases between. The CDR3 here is CAISTDRDEKLFF. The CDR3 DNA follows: TGTGCCATCTCCACGGACAGAGACGAAAAACTGTTTTTT.

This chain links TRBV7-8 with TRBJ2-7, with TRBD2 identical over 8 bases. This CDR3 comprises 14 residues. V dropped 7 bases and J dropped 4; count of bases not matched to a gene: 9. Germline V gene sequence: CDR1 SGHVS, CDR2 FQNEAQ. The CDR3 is CASIPGGAWYEQYF. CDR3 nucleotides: TGTGCCAGCATCCCCGGGGGGGCCTGGTACGAGCAGTACTTC.

CDR3 DNA: TGTGCCAGCAGTCGAACGGGACAGGAAACCCAAGAGACCCAGTACTTC. Translation gives CASSRTGQETQETQYF. The V gene is TRBV2, the J gene TRBJ2-5; 8 bases are a match to TRBD1. The V gene end was trimmed by 5 bases and the J gene end by 1 base; junction bases not matched to a gene: 9. Germline CDR1 and CDR2: SNHLY and FYNNEI. The CDR3 is made up of 16 amino acids.

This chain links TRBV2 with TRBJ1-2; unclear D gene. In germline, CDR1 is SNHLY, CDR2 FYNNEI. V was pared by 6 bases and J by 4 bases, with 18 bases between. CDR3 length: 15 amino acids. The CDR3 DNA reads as TGTGCCAGCAGAGAGAACAGCCCTAATATCTATGGCTACACCTTC. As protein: CASRENSPNIYGYTF.

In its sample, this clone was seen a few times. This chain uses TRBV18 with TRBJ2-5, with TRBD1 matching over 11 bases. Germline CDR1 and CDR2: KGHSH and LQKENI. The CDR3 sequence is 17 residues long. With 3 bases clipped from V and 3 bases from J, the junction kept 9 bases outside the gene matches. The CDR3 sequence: CASSPFNGTGGKETQYF. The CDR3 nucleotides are TGTGCCAGCTCACCTTTTAACGGGACAGGGGGTAAAGAGACCCAGTACTTC.

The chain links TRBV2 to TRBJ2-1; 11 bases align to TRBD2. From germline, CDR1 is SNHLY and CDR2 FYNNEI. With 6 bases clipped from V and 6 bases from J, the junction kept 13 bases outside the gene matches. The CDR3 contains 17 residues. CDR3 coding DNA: TGTGCCAGCAGGCGACTTAGCGGGGGGGCCTTTCGCAATGAGCAGTTCTTC. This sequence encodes CASRRLSGGAFRNEQFF.

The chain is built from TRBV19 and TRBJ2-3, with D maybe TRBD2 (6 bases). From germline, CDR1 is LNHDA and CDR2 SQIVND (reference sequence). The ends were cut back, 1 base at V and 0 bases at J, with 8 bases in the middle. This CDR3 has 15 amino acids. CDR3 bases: TGTGCCAGTAGTATAGTGGCGGGGAGCACAGATACGCAGTATTTT. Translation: CASSIVAGSTDTQYF.

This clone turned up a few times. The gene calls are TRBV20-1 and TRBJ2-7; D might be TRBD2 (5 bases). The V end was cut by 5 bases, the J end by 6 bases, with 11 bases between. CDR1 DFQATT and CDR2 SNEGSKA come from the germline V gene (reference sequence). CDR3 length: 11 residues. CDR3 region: CSAHPGGEQYF. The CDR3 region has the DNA TGCAGTGCTCACCCCGGAGGCGAGCAGTACTTC.